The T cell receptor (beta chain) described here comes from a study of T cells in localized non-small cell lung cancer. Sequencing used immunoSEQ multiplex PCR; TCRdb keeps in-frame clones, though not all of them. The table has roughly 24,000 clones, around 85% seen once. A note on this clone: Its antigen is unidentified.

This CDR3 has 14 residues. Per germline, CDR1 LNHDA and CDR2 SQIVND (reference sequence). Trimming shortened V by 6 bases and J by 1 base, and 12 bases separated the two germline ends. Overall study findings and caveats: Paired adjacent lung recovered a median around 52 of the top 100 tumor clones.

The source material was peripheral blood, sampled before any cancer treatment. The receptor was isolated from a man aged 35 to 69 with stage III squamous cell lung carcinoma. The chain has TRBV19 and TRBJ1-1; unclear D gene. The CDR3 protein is CASSGGRSNTEAFF. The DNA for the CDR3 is TGTGCCAGTAGCGGCGGCAGGTCGAACACTGAAGCTTTCTTT.